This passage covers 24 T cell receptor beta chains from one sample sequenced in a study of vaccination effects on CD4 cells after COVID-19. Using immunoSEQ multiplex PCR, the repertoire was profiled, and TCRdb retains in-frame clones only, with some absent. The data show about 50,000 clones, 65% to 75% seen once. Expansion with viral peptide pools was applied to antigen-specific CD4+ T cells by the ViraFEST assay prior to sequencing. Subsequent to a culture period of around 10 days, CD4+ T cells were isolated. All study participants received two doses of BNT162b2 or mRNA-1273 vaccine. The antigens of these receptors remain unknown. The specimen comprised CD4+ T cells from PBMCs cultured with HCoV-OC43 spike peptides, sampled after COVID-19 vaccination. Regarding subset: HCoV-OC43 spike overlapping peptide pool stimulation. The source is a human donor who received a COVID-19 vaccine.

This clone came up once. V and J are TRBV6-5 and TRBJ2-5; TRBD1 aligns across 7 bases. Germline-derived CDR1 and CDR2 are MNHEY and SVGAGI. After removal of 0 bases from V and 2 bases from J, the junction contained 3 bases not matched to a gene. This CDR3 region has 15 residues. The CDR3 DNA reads TGTGCCAGCAGTTACTCAACAGGGGTGCAAGAGACCCAGTACTTC. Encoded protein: CASSYSTGVQETQYF.

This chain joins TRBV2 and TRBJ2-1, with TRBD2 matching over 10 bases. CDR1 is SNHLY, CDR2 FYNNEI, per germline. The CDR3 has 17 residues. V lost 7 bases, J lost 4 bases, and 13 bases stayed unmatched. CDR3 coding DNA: TGTGCCAGCAAAGGGCACTTCGGACTAGCGGCTTACAATGAGCAGTTCTTC. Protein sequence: CASKGHFGLAAYNEQFF.

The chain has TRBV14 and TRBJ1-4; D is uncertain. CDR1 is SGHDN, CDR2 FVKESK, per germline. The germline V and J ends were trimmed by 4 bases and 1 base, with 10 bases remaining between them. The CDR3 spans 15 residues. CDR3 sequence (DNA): TGTGCCAGCAGCCGTATGGCGGGAACTAATGAAAAACTGTTTTTT. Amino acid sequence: CASSRMAGTNEKLFF.

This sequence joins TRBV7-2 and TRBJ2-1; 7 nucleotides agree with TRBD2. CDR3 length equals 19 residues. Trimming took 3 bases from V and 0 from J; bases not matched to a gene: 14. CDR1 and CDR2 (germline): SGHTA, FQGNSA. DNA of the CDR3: TGTGCCAGCAGCTTTTTACCCTTAGGAGCGGGGAGCTCCTACAATGAGCAGTTCTTC. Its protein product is CASSFLPLGAGSSYNEQFF.

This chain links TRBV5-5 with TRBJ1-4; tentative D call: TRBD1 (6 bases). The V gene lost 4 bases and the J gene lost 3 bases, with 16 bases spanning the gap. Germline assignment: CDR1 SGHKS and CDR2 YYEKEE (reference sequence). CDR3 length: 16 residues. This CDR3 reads CASSNNRVAANEKLFF. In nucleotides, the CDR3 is TGTGCCAGCAGCAATAACAGGGTGGCAGCTAATGAAAAACTGTTTTTT.

The CDR3 here is CASSLTGPNYGYTF. CDR3 in DNA: TGTGCCAGTAGCCTGACAGGGCCCAACTATGGCTACACCTTC. This chain uses TRBV19 with TRBJ1-2; 7 bases are a match to TRBD1. Germline CDR1 and CDR2: LNHDA and SQIVND (reference sequence). This CDR3 spans 14 amino acids. The ends lost 6 bases at V and 2 bases at J; junction bases unmatched: 6.

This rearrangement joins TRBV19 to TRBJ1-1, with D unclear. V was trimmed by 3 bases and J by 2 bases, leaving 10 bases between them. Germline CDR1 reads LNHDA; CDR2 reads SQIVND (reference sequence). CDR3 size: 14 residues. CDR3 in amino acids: CASSIMGINTEAFF. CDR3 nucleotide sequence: TGTGCCAGTAGTATCATGGGGATAAACACTGAAGCTTTCTTT.

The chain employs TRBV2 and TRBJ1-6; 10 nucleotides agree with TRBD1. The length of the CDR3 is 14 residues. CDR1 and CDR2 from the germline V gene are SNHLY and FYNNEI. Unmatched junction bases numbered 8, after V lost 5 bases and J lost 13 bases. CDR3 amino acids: CASSSLGQGTPLHF. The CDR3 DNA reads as TGTGCCAGCAGTTCCCTGGGACAGGGGACCCCCCTCCACTTT.

The CDR3 region has the DNA TGTGCCAGCAGTGATATTGGGACCGATCGCAATGAGCAGTTCTTC. Its protein is CASSDIGTDRNEQFF. The chain links TRBV6-1 to TRBJ2-1; D possibly uses TRBD1 or TRBD2 (5 bases each). This CDR3 contains 15 residues. CDR1 is MNHNS, CDR2 SASEGT, per germline. V was trimmed by 3 bases and J by 6 bases, leaving 15 bases between them.

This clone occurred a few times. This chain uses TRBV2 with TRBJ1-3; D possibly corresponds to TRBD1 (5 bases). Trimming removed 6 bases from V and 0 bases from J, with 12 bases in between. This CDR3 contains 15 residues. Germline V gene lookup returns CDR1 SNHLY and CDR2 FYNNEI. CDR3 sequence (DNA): TGTGCCAGCAGCTGGGACGGAGACTCTGGAAACACCATATATTTT. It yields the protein CASSWDGDSGNTIYF.

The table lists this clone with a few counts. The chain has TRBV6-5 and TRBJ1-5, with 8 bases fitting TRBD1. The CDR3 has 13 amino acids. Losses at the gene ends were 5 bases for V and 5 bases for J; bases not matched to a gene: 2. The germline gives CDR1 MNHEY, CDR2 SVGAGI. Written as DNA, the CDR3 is TGTGCCAGCAGTCTACAGGGGGATCAGCCCCAGCATTTT. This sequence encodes CASSLQGDQPQHF.

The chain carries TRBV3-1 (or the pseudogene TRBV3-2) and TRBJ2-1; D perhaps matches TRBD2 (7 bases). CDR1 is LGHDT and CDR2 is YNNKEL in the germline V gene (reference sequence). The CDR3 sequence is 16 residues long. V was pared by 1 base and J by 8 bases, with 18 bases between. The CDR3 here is CASSQGLGGGLDEQFF. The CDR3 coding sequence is TGTGCCAGCAGCCAAGGTTTGGGGGGGGGCCTCGATGAGCAGTTCTTC.

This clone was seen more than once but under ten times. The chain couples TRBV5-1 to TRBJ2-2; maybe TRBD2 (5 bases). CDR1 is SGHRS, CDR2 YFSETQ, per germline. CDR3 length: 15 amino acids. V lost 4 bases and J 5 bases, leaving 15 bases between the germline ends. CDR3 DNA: TGCGCCAGCAGCCTCGGGATCCCGGGTACCGGGGAGCTGTTTTTT. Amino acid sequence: CASSLGIPGTGELFF.

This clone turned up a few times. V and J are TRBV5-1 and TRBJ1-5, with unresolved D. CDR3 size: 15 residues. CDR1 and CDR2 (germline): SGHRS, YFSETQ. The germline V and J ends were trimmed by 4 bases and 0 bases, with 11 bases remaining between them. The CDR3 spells CASSLEGNSNQPQHF. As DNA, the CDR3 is TGCGCCAGCAGCCTGGAAGGGAATAGCAATCAGCCCCAGCATTTT.

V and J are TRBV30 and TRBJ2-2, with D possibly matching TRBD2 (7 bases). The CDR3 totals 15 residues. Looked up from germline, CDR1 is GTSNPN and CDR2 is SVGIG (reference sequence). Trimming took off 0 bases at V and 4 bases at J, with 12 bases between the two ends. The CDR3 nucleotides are TGTGCCTGGAGTGTACTAGGGGGGGCCACCGGGGAGCTGTTTTTT. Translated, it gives CAWSVLGGATGELFF.

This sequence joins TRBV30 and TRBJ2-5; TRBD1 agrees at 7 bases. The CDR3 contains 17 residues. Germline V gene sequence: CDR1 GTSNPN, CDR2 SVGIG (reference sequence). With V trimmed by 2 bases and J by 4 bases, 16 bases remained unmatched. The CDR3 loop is CAWSPTRQGVLRETQYF. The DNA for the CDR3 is TGTGCCTGGAGTCCTACGCGGCAGGGGGTCCTACGAGAGACCCAGTACTTC.

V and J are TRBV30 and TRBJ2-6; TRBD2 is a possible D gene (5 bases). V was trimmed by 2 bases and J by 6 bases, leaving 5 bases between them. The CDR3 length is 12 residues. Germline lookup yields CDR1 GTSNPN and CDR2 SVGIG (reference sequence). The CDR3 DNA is TGTGCCTGGAGTCTAGCGGCCAACGTCCTGACTTTC. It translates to CAWSLAANVLTF.

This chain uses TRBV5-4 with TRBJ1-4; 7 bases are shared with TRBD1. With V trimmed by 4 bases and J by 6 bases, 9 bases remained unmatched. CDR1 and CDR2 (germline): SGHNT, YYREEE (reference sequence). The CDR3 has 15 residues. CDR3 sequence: CASSTGQVGHEKLFF. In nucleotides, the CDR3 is TGTGCCAGCAGCACCGGACAGGTCGGGCATGAAAAACTGTTTTTT.

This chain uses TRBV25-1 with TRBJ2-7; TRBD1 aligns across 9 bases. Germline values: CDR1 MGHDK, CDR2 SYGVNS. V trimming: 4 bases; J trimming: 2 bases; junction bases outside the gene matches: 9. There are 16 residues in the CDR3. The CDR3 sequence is CASSALGQGPTYEQYF. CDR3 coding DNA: TGTGCCAGCAGTGCCCTCGGACAGGGGCCTACCTACGAGCAGTACTTC.

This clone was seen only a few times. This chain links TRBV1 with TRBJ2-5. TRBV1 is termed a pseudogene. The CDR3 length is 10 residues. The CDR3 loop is CTSSRGTQYF. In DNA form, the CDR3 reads TGCACCAGCAGCCGGGGGACCCAGTACTTC.

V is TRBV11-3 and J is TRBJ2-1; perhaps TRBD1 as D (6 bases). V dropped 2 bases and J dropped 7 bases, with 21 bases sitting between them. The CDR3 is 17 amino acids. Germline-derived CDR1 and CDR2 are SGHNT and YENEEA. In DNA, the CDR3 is TGTGCCAGCAGCTTACACGGACCTGCAGGGGCATTTAATGAGCAGTTCTTC. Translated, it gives CASSLHGPAGAFNEQFF.

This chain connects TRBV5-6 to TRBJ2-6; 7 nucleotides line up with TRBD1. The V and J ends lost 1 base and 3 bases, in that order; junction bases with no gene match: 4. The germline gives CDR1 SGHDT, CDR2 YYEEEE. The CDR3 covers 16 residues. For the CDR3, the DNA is TGTGCCAGCAGCTTGAACAGGGGTATTGGGGCCAACGTCCTGACTTTC. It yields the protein CASSLNRGIGANVLTF.

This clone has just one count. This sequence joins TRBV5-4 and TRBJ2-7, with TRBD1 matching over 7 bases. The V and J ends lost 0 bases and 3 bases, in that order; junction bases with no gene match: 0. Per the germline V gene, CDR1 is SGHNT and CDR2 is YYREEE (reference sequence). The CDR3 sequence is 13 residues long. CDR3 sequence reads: CASSLDRGYEQYF. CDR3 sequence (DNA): TGTGCCAGCAGCTTGGACAGGGGCTACGAGCAGTACTTC.

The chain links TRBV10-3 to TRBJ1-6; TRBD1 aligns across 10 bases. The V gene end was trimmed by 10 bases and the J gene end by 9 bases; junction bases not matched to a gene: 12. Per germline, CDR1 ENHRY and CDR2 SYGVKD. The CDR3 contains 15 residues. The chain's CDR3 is CATTWEGTGVSPLHF. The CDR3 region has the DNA TGTGCCACTACCTGGGAGGGGACAGGGGTTTCACCCCTCCACTTT.